The present entry profiles one T cell receptor (beta chain) with its context. Its antigen is currently unknown. This specimen comes from a study of cytomegalovirus exposure and HLA in healthy donors. Overall study findings and caveats: It was reportedly the case that the classifier diagnosed cytomegalovirus status with high specificity and sensitivity. Later genetic work tied a missense DCLRE1C variant to beta-chain V and J trimming.

60 Vbeta and 13 Jbeta primers were used in PCR. The assay was immunoSEQ multiplex PCR, and TCRdb's table has in-frame clones only and misses some. The sample carries approximately 180,000 clones, 75% to 85% recorded once. Every donor was a healthy person donating bone marrow. Germline V gene lookup returns CDR1 ENHRY and CDR2 SYGVKD. Trimming pared 6 bases from V and 7 bases from J, leaving 19 bases between. The CDR3 sequence is 14 residues long. Material for sequencing was PBMCs. The V call is TRBV10-3, the J call TRBJ2-7; weak D call: TRBD2 (6 bases). This TCR derives from a woman aged 45-59 years in good health and CMV-seropositive. CDR3 residues: CAISRLLATEEQYF. CDR3 nucleotide sequence: TGTGCCATCAGCCGTCTACTAGCAACGGAAGAGCAGTACTTC.